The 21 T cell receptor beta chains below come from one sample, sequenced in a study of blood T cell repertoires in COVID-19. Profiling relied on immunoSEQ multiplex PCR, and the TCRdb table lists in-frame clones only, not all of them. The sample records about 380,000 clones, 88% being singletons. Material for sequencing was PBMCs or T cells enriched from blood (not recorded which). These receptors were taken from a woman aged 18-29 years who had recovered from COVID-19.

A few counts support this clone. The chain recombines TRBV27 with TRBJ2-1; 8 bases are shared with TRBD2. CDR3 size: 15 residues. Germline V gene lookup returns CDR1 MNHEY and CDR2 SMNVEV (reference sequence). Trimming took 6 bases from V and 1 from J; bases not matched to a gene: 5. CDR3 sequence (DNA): TGTGCCAGCAGCCGTAGCGGGGATTCCTACAATGAGCAGTTCTTC. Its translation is CASSRSGDSYNEQFF.

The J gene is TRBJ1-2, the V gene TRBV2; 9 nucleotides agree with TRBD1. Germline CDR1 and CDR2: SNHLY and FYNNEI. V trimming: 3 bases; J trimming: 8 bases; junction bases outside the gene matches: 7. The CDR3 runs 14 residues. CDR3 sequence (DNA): TGTGCCAGCAGTGACAGGACAGGGGAGGACGGCTACACCTTC. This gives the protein CASSDRTGEDGYTF.

CDR3 nucleotide sequence: TGTGCCAGCAGCGTAGGACCTAGCTCCTACGAGCAGTACTTC. This encodes CASSVGPSSYEQYF. The chain joins TRBV9 to TRBJ2-7; D unclear. CDR1 and CDR2 (germline): SGDLS, YYNGEE. Deletions cut 0 bases from V and 0 bases from J, with 7 bases between. The CDR3 runs to 14 residues.

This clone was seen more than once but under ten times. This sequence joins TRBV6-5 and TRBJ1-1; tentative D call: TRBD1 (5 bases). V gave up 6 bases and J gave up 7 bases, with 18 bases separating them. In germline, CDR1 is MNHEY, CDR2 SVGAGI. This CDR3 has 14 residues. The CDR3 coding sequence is TGTGCCAGCAGCTCCATGAAAGGGGTCGATGAAGCTTTCTTT. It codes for CASSSMKGVDEAFF.

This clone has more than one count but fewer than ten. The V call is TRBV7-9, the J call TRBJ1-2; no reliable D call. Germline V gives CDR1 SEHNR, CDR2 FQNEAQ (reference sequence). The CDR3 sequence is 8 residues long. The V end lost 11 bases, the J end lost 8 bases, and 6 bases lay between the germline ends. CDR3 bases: TGTGCCCCGGGGGGCTACACCTTC. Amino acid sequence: CAPGGYTF.

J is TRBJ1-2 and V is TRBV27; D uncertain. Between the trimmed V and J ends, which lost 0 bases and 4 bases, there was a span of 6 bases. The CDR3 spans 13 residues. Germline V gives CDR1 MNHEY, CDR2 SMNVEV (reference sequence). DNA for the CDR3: TGTGCCAGCAGTTTATCCAGGTTCTATGGCTACACCTTC. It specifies CASSLSRFYGYTF.

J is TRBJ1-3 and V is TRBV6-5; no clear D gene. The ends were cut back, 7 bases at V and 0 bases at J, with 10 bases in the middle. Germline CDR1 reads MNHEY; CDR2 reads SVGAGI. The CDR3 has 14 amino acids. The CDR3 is CASTLDNSGNTIYF. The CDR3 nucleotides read TGTGCCAGCACCCTCGACAACTCTGGAAACACCATATATTTT.

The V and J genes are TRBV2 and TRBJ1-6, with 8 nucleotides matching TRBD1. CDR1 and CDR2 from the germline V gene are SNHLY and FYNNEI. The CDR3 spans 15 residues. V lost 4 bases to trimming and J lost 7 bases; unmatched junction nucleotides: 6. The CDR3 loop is CASSVSGQGNSPLHF. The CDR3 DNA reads TGTGCCAGCAGTGTTTCAGGACAGGGAAATTCACCCCTCCACTTT.

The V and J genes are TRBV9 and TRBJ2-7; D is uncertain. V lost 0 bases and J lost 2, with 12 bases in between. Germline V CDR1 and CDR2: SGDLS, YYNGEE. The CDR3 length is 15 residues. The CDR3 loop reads CASSVDETQTYEQYF. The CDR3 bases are TGTGCCAGCAGCGTAGACGAGACTCAAACCTACGAGCAGTACTTC.

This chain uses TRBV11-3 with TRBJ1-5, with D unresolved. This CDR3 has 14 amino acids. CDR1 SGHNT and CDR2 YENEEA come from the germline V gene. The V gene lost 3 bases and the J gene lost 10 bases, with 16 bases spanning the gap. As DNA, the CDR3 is TGTGCCAGCAGCTTCGGACGGGGAATTTCCCCCCAGCATTTT. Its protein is CASSFGRGISPQHF.

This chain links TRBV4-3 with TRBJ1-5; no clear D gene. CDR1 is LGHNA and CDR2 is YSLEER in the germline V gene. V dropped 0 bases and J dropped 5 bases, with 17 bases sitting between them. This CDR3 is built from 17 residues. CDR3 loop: CASSQDLPLSGDQPQHF. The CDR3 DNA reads TGCGCCAGCAGCCAAGATCTACCCCTCAGTGGAGATCAGCCCCAGCATTTT.

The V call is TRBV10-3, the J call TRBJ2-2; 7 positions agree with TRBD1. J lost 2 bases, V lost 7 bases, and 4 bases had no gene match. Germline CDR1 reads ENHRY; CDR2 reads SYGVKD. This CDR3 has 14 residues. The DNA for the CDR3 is TGTGCCATCACCAGGGACAGAAACACCGGGGAGCTGTTTTTT. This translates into CAITRDRNTGELFF.

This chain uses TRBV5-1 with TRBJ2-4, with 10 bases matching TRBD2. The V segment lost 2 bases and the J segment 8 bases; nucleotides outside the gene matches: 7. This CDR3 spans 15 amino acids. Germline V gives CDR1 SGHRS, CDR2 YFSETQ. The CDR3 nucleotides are TGCGCCAGCAGCTTCAGGCCCAGCGGGGGGGACATTCAGTACTTC. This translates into CASSFRPSGGDIQYF.

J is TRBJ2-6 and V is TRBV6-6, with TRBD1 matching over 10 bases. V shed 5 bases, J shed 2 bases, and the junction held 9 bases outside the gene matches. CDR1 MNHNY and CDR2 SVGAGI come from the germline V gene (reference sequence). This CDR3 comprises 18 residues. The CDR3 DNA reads TGTGCCAGCAGTCGGGACAGGGGTTCGACTACTGGGGCCAACGTCCTGACTTTC. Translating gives CASSRDRGSTTGANVLTF.

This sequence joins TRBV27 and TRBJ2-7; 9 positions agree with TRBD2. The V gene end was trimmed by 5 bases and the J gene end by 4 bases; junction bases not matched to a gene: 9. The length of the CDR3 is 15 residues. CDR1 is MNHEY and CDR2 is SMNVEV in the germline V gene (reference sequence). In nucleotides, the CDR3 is TGTGCCAGCAGTCAGGCGGCGGGGGGGCCTTACGAGCAGTACTTC. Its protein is CASSQAAGGPYEQYF.

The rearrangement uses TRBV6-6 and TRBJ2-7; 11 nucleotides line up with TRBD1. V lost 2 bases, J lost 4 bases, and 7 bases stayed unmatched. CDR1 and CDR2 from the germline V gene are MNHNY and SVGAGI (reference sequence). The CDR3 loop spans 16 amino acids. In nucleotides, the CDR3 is TGTGCCAGCAGTTACCCAGAGGGACAGGGGGTTTACGAGCAGTACTTC. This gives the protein CASSYPEGQGVYEQYF.

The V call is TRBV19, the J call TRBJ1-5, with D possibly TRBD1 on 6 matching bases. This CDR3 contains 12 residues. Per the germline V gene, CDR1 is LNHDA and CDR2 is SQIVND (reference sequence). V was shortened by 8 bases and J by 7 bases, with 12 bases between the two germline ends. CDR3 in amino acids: CASGGARQPQHF. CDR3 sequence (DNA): TGTGCCAGTGGGGGGGCAAGGCAGCCCCAGCATTTT.

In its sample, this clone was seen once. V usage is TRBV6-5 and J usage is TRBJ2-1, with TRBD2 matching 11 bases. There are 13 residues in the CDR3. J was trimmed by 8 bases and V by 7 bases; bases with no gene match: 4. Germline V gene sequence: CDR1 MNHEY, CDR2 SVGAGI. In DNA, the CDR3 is TGTGCCAGCACACTAGCGGGGGTTTATGAGCAGTTCTTC. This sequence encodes CASTLAGVYEQFF.

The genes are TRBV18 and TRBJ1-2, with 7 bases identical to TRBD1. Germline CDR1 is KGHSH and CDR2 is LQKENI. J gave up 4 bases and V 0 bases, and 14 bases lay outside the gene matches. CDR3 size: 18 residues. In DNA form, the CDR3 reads TGTGCCAGCTCACCACCGGATCGACAGGGCCATTTTGGCTATGGCTACACCTTC. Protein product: CASSPPDRQGHFGYGYTF.

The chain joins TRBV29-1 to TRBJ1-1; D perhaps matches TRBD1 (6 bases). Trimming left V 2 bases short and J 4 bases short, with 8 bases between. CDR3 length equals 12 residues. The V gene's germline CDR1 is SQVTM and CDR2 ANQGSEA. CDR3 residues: CSVEYRVTEAFF. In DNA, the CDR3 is TGCAGCGTTGAATACAGGGTCACTGAAGCTTTCTTT.

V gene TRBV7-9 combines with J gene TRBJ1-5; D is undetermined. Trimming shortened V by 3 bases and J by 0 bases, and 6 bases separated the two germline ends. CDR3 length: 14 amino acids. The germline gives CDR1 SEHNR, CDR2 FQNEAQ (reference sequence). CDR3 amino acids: CASSFESSNQPQHF. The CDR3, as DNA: TGTGCCAGCAGCTTTGAGTCTAGCAATCAGCCCCAGCATTTT.